This TCR beta chain originates from a study of T cell repertoires in cytomegalovirus infection. At the level of the study: CMV infection and matching HLA type were both indicated by public TCR beta signatures.

Germline CDR1 and CDR2: SGHTA and FQGNSA. The CDR3 is made up of 17 amino acids. With 0 bases removed from V and 7 bases from J, the gap between germline ends came to 19 bases. One entry per CDR3 protein, called by TCRdb with MiXCR from the reads. The sample has approximately 170,000 distinct CDR3 sequences, roughly 18% seen once. The clonotype comes from a human donor in good health (CMV status not recorded). Some clones in this sample may be carry-over from other donors' samples. The chain joins TRBV7-2 to TRBJ2-4, with D perhaps being TRBD1 or TRBD2 (7 bases each). Sequencing used CD8+ T cells from PBMCs. This chain's CDR3 is CASSLASWEGAGNIQYF. The CDR3 DNA is TGTGCCAGCAGCTTAGCGTCCTGGGAGGGGGCCGGGAACATTCAGTACTTC. Full variable domain (remainder filled in from reference TRBV7-2 and TRBJ2-4): GAGVSQSPSNKVTEKGKDVELRCDPISGHTALYWYRQSLGQGLEFLIYFQGNSAPDKSGLPSDRFSAERTGGSVSTLTIQRTQQEDSAVYLCASSLASWEGAGNIQYFGAGTRLSVL.